This TCR beta chain was documented in a study of CD8+CD57+ T cells in acquired aplastic anemia. The CDR3 sequence is 17 residues long. V was clipped by 4 bases and J by 2 bases; unmatched bases: 5. Germline lookup yields CDR1 SGHTA and CDR2 FQGNSA. Patients chosen for sequencing had shown CD8+CD57+ cell expansion by flow cytometry. CDR3 and TCR beta VDJ profiling relied on genomic DNA as the template. In TCRdb, the reads were re-called with MiXCR into one record per CDR3 protein. Here the sample spans hundreds of thousands of distinct CDR3 sequences, around half being singletons. The chain employs TRBV7-2 and TRBJ2-3, with TRBD2 identical over 14 bases. This clonotype was obtained from a human donor with aplastic anemia. Specimen: sorted CD4+, CD8+, or CD8+CD57+ T cells (not recorded which) from PBMCs. CDR3 sequence reads: CASSSRTSGGPTDTQYF. The CDR3 DNA reads TGTGCCAGCAGCTCACGGACTAGCGGGGGGCCCACAGATACGCAGTATTTT.